The 4 T cell receptor beta chains below come from one sample, sequenced in a study of early T cells in non-severe SARS-CoV-2 infection. TCRdb reprocessed the 5' RACE reads with MiXCR, giving one entry per CDR3 protein. The sample lists approximately 97,000 distinct CDR3 sequences; around 13% were seen once. Input material: whole blood. All receptors come from an adult who was a healthcare worker with PCR-confirmed SARS-CoV-2 infection or an uninfected control (not recorded which).

The table lists this clonotype with many counts. The rearrangement uses TRBV30 and TRBJ2-6; D call uncertain. The CDR3 spans 15 residues. Per germline, CDR1 GTSNPN and CDR2 SVGIG (reference sequence). Trimming left V 0 bases short and J 4 bases short, with 10 bases between. Here the CDR3 reads CAWSVRLSGANVLTF. The CDR3 bases are TGTGCCTGGAGTGTCCGTCTCTCGGGGGCCAACGTCCTGACTTTC.

This chain joins TRBV7-9 and TRBJ1-2; the D is unclear. This CDR3 is 13 amino acids long. Trimming removed 3 bases at V and 6 bases at J, with 11 bases between. CDR1 is SEHNR and CDR2 is FQNEAQ in the germline V gene (reference sequence). CDR3 region: CASSFPTEDGYTF. The CDR3 nucleotides are TGTGCCAGCAGCTTCCCCACAGAAGATGGCTACACCTTC.

This clonotype was counted a few times. This rearrangement joins TRBV7-6 to TRBJ2-1; 8 bases match TRBD2. This CDR3 spans 16 amino acids. V shed 5 bases and J 2 bases; nucleotides not matched to a gene: 8. CDR1 and CDR2 (germline): SGHVS, FNYEAQ. The CDR3 region has the DNA TGTGCCAGCAGCCCAGACCGACTAGCGCCCTACAATGAGCAGTTCTTC. It specifies CASSPDRLAPYNEQFF.

This clonotype has ten or more counts. V gene TRBV6-5 combines with J gene TRBJ2-5, with 11 bases fitting TRBD2. V was clipped by 8 bases and J by 5 bases; unmatched bases: 13. The CDR3 has 16 residues. Germline CDR1 and CDR2: MNHEY and SVGAGI. CDR3 DNA sequence: TGTGCCAGCCGACTAGCGGGATCCCGCTTCGGGGAGACCCAGTACTTC. This translates into CASRLAGSRFGETQYF.